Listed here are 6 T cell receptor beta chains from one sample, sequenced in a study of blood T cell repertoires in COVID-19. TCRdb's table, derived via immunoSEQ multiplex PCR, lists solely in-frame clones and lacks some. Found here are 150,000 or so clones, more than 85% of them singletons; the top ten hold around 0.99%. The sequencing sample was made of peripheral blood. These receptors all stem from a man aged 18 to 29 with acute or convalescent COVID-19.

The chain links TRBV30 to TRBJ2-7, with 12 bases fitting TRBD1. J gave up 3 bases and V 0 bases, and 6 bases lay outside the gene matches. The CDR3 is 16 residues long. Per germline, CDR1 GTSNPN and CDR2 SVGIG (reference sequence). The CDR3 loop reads CAWSVRGTGGLYEQYF. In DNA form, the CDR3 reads TGTGCCTGGAGTGTACGGGGGACAGGGGGCCTCTACGAGCAGTACTTC.

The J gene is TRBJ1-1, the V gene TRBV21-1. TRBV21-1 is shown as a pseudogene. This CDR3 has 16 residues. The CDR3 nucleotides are TGTGCCAGCAGCGACTCAGGTAGGGACTTGAACACTGAAGCTTTCTTT. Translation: CASSDSGRDLNTEAFF.

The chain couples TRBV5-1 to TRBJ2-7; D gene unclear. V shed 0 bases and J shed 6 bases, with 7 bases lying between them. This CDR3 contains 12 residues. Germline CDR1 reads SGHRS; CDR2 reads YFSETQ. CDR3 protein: CASSLETAEQYF. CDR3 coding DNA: TGCGCCAGCAGCTTGGAAACTGCCGAGCAGTACTTC. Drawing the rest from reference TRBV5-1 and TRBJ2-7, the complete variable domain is KAGVTQTPRYLIKTRGQQVTLSCSPISGHRSVSWYQQTPGQGLQFLFEYFSETQRNKGNFPGRFSGRQFSNSRSEMNVSTLELGDSALYLCASSLETAEQYFGPGTRLTVT.

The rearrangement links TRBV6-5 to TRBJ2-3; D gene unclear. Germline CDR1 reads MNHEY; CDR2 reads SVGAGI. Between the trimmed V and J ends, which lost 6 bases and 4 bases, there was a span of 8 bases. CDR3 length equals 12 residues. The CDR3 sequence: CASSHGPDTQYF. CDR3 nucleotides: TGTGCCAGCAGCCATGGCCCAGATACGCAGTATTTT.

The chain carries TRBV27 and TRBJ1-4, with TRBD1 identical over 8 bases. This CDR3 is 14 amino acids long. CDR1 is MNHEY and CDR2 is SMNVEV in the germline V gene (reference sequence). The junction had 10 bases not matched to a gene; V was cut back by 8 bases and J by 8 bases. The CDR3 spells CASRGQASGEKLFF. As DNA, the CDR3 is TGTGCCAGCCGGGGACAGGCGTCGGGCGAAAAACTGTTTTTT.

The CDR3 nucleotides are TGTGCCAGCACCCGGACAGGGAACACAGATACGCAGTATTTT. As protein: CASTRTGNTDTQYF. The chain links TRBV6-5 to TRBJ2-3; 8 bases are a match to TRBD1. This CDR3 comprises 14 residues. Germline loops: CDR1 MNHEY, CDR2 SVGAGI. V lost 7 bases and J lost 2; bases outside the gene matches: 5.